Sequencing of this T cell receptor beta chain was carried out in a study of T-cell memory formation after mild COVID-19. Across the whole study: Largely donor-specific sequence clusters came from a couple of donors.

V shed 5 bases, J shed 0 bases, and the junction held 2 bases outside the gene matches. The CDR3 runs to 15 residues. CDR1 is LNHDA and CDR2 is SQIVND in the germline V gene (reference sequence). This clonotype was detected many times. TCR alpha and TCR beta cDNA libraries carrying sample barcodes and UMIs were produced by 5'RACE using constant-segment primers. From the 5' RACE reads, TCRdb called clonotypes with MiXCR, one entry per CDR3 protein. Of approximately 40,000 distinct CDR3 sequences listed, roughly 11% are singletons. The chain joins TRBV19 to TRBJ2-2; TRBD1 matches at 8 bases. Sequencing was carried out using PBMCs or a T cell subset sorted from them (not recorded which). The origin of this receptor is a man younger than 35 who had mild COVID-19 (a few samples of this study predate the infection). Cell type and time point are not known. The CDR3 region has the DNA TGTGCCAGTAGTCAGGGGGCGACGAACACCGGGGAGCTGTTTTTT. Translating gives CASSQGATNTGELFF.